This TCR beta chain derives from a study of T cells in localized non-small cell lung cancer (dated by TCRdb to between 2020 and 2021). Context from the whole study: The study analyzed T cell repertoires of a few hundred early-stage NSCLC patients, comparing tumors and uninvolved tumor-adjacent lungs. The mean age of the NSCLC patients was 50 to 85 years, with 120 to 150 men and 110 or so women. The cohort consisted of 236 treatment-naive NSCLC patients whose localized lung tumors had been resected. The research as a whole found: Since the design was exploratory, TCR variables were selected using unadjusted p-values with no false-discovery rate correction. Longer overall survival was associated with higher blood T cell density, whereas shorter survival was associated with higher adjacent-lung clonality. Because multi-region sequencing of the tumors was not done, intratumor heterogeneity could not be ruled out. Of the top 100 tumor clones, a median of approximately 60 were detected in paired uninvolved adjacent lung; 28 were also among that lung's top 100. Uninvolved tumor-adjacent lung showed the highest T cell clonality, higher than tumor, which suggests more focused antigenic responses in the adjacent lung.

At diagnosis, peripheral blood, uninvolved tumor-adjacent lung and tumor were collected and were preserved as a mix of fresh-frozen and FFPE material. For TCR repertoire profiling, blood samples were analyzed as peripheral blood mononuclear cells. CDR1 and CDR2 are read off the germline V gene as SGHRS and YFSETQ. The CDR3 starts with the cysteine, ends with the phenylalanine, and has 13 residues. CDR3 DNA only is kept here, 39 bases in frame from base 1. Trimming removed 0 bases from V and 7 bases from J, leaving 10 bases between the germline ends. A remark on this clone: Its antigen is unknown. Nothing much larger sits one base from this clone, and base qualities are not available.

TCR beta CDR3 regions were sequenced from DNA using the immunoSEQ Assay. The paper's data handling went like this. To compute T cell density, TCR beta template counts were normalized to usable DNA, which was estimated by amplifying housekeeping genes. Richness was estimated with the preseqR package, extrapolating to 400,000 templates for PBMC samples and 120,000 templates for tissue samples. Clonality was calculated as one minus Pielou's evenness. Tissue-enriched TCRs were identified through differential abundance testing performed on productive amino-acid clonotypes, with a minimum total count of 5 and an alpha of 0.1. The Jaccard Index and the Morisita Overlap Index were used to measure repertoire overlap between compartments. TCR beta CDR3s were clustered by GLIPH together with public tetramer-defined viral CDR3s, and at least three viral sequences plus V-gene enrichment were required for viral motifs. The immuneACCESS repertoire file appears here via TCRdb, limited to in-frame rearrangements. These files lack a portion of the clones; in checked studies, under half of the deficit traces to unresolved V genes, and the cause of the others is not known. Clone size and the V and J calls come from that table; the DNA yielded D and trimming. In this sample the table shows some 21,000 clones, just over 90% of which occur a single time. The top ten hold about 7% of the sample.

The chain links TRBV5-1 with TRBJ1-1; the D gene cannot be named for sure. Sequenced here: peripheral blood, sampled before any cancer treatment. This receptor was identified in a woman aged 40-69 years with stage I lung adenocarcinoma. The DNA reads TGCGCCAGCAGCTTGGACCCAGCGGGTGAAGCTTTCTTT. Its protein is CASSLDPAGEAFF. Reference TRBV5-1 and TRBJ1-1 proteins supply the regions before and after the CDR3; the full variable domain is: KAGVTQTPRYLIKTRGQQVTLSCSPISGHRSVSWYQQTPGQGLQFLFEYFSETQRNKGNFPGRFSGRQFSNSRSEMNVSTLELGDSALYLCASSLDPAGEAFFGQGTRLTVV.